The rows below give T cell receptor beta chains drawn from one sample of a study of cytomegalovirus exposure and HLA in healthy donors. Clones were sequenced by immunoSEQ multiplex PCR, and TCRdb holds only the in-frame ones, with some missing. Found here are about 160,000 clones; the top ten clones hold roughly 1.3%. Sequenced material: PBMCs. The source is a woman aged 60 to 75 in good health and CMV-seronegative. Each CDR3 is given with its conserved first and last residue. D genes are given only for firm matches.

v_call,d_call,j_call,cdr3_nt,cdr3_aa
TRBV4-2,TRBD1,TRBJ1-4,TGTGCCAGCAGCCAGGGGACAGGGAGGGAAGGGGAAAAACTGTTTTTT,CASSQGTGREGEKLFF
TRBV7-3,TRBD2,TRBJ2-1,TGTGCCAGCAGCTTACTAGCGGGAGTGAATGAGCAGTTCTTC,CASSLLAGVNEQFF
TRBV5-4,-,TRBJ1-1,TGTGCCAGCAGCTCTTGGGTACAGACTGAAGCTTTCTTT,CASSSWVQTEAFF
TRBV20-1,TRBD1,TRBJ2-1,TGCAGTGCTAGTAGGACAGGGGAGCAGTTCTTC,CSASRTGEQFF
TRBV18,-,TRBJ1-1,TGTGCCAGCTCACCAGGGCGGGGCAAGAACACTGAAGCTTTCTTT,CASSPGRGKNTEAFF
TRBV21-1,-,TRBJ1-2,TGTGCCAGCAGCAAAGTGGGGCCTCGTAACTATGGCTACACCTTC,CASSKVGPRNYGYTF
TRBV5-5,-,TRBJ2-4,TGTGCCAGCAGCTTGTACCTAAGAGAAGTCATTCAGTACTTC,CASSLYLREVIQYF
TRBV7-9,-,TRBJ1-1,TGTGCCAGCAGCTTACTGGGCGGGCGGCCGAACACTGAAGCTTTCTTT,CASSLLGGRPNTEAFF
TRBV7-2,-,TRBJ1-5,TGTGCCAGCAGCTTAGGCCCCCCGGGATATAGCAATCAGCCCCAGCATTTT,CASSLGPPGYSNQPQHF
TRBV18,-,TRBJ2-2,TGTGCCAGCTCACCCAGGGAGAACACCGGGGAGCTGTTTTTT,CASSPRENTGELFF
TRBV5-1,-,TRBJ1-1,TGCGCCAGCAGCTTGGCGTCGGGGGAAAATACTGAAGCTTTCTTT,CASSLASGENTEAFF
TRBV29-1,TRBD2,TRBJ2-3,TGCAGCGTTGAAGACGGGGGGGATACGCAGTATTTT,CSVEDGGDTQYF
TRBV6-6,TRBD1,TRBJ2-7,TGTGCCAGCAAATCCGGCGGGACAGGCTACTCCTACGAGCAGTACTTC,CASKSGGTGYSYEQYF
TRBV4-3,TRBD2,TRBJ2-2,TGCGCCAGCAGCCAAGCCCTAGCGGGGGATACCACCGGGGAGCTGTTTTTT,CASSQALAGDTTGELFF
TRBV6-5,TRBD1,TRBJ2-7,TGTGCCAGCAGTTCGCCGGGACAGGGAGAGGTCGAGCAGTACTTC,CASSSPGQGEVEQYF
TRBV5-5,TRBD2,TRBJ2-2,TGTGCCAGCAGCCGACTAGCGGGGGGGTACACCGGGGAGCTGTTTTTT,CASSRLAGGYTGELFF
TRBV28,TRBD1,TRBJ1-6,TGTGCCAGCAGGCTGGACAGGGGTTTGGCCTATAATTCACCCCTCCACTTT,CASRLDRGLAYNSPLHF
TRBV9,TRBD2,TRBJ2-3,TGTGCCAGCAGCCGGACTAGCGGGGGAGATACGCAGTATTTT,CASSRTSGGDTQYF
TRBV30,TRBD1,TRBJ1-2,TGTGCCTGGAGTGGAGTCTCGACAGGGGTTAACTATGGCTACACCTTC,CAWSGVSTGVNYGYTF
TRBV5-5,-,TRBJ2-1,TGTGCCAGCAGCCCAAACTTATACAATGAGCAGTTCTTC,CASSPNLYNEQFF
TRBV5-4,-,TRBJ2-7,TGTGCCAGCAGCTTGGGGCAGGGGAGCGAGCAGTACTTC,CASSLGQGSEQYF
TRBV7-8,TRBD1,TRBJ1-1,TGTGCCAGCAGCTTAGATGGCCAGGGGGGCACTATGAACACTGAAGCTTTCTTT,CASSLDGQGGTMNTEAFF
TRBV11-2,-,TRBJ2-6,TGTGCCAGCAGCTTACTGGCAGGGTCGTCCTCTGGGGCCAACGTCCTGACTTTC,CASSLLAGSSSGANVLTF
TRBV7-9,TRBD2,TRBJ2-1,TGTGCCAGCAGCTTAGGGGCGGGAGCCTACAATGAGCAGTTCTTC,CASSLGAGAYNEQFF
TRBV6-6,TRBD2,TRBJ2-2,TGTGCCAGCAGTTCCCGACTAGCGGGCAACACCGGGGAGCTGTTTTTT,CASSSRLAGNTGELFF
TRBV7-2,-,TRBJ2-7,TGTGCCAGCAGCTTAGCTCCCGGCTACGAGCAGTACTTC,CASSLAPGYEQYF
TRBV4-3,TRBD2,TRBJ2-5,TGCGCCAGCAGCCTCCTGCCAGCGGGGGGAGGAGAGACCCAGTACTTC,CASSLLPAGGGETQYF